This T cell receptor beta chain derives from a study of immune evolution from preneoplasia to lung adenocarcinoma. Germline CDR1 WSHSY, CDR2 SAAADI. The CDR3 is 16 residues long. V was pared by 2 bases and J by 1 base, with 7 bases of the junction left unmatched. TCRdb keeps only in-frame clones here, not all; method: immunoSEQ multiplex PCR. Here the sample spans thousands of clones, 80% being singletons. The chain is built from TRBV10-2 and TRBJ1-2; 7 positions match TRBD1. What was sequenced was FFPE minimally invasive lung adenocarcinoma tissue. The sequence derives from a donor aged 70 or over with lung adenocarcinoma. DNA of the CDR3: TGCGCCAGCAGTGAGACCGGGACAGAATTTAACTATGGCTACACCTTC. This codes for CASSETGTEFNYGYTF.